One TCR beta chain is described in this entry. This sample was taken from a study of blood T cell repertoires in COVID-19. For the study at large: Sources were T cells, B-cell-depleted T cells, or PBMCs; the material itself was cDNA or gDNA.

The CDR3 contains 13 residues. Germline V gene sequence: CDR1 SNHLY, CDR2 FYNNEI. V was shortened by 8 bases and J by 0 bases, with 8 bases between the two germline ends. Authors' data handling: Scientists estimated how many nucleated cells there were by amplifying reference gene primers. Assay used: immunoSEQ multiplex PCR; TCRdb lists only in-frame clones, some missing. D and trimming were read from the DNA, whereas the V and J calls and clone size are those reported in that table. Here the sample spans about 150,000 clones, 80% to 90% being singletons. The V and J genes are TRBV2 and TRBJ1-5; D is possibly TRBD1 (5 bases). Sequencing used peripheral blood. The sequence came from a man aged 65 to 85 with acute or convalescent COVID-19. The CDR3 DNA follows: TGTGCCAGCCGGGGACTTAGCAATCAGCCCCAGCATTTT. As protein: CASRGLSNQPQHF. The variable domain in full, completed from reference TRBV2 and TRBJ1-5, reads EPEVTQTPSHQVTQMGQEVILRCVPISNHLYFYWYRQILGQKVEFLVSFYNNEISEKSEIFDDQFSVERPDGSNFTLKIRSTKLEDSAMYFCASRGLSNQPQHFGDGTRLSIL.